The 17 T cell receptor beta chains in this list originate from one sample, sequenced in a study of blood T cell repertoires in COVID-19. Libraries were prepared by immunoSEQ multiplex PCR; TCRdb keeps only in-frame clonotypes and omits some of them. The table includes just over 300,000 clones, 89% detected once. Input material: peripheral blood. These receptors all come from a woman aged 25 to 39 with COVID-19, enrolled during active disease.

This clone appeared a single time. The gene calls are TRBV27 and TRBJ2-2; a weak D match, TRBD2 (6 bases). This CDR3 has 13 amino acids. Trimming took 1 base from V and 6 from J, leaving 6 bases between them. Germline-derived CDR1 and CDR2 are MNHEY and SMNVEV (reference sequence). CDR3 residues: CASSLWRAGELFF. DNA for the CDR3: TGTGCCAGCAGTTTATGGAGGGCCGGGGAGCTGTTTTTT.

The table lists this clone with a few counts. The rearrangement uses TRBV4-1 and TRBJ2-1; tentatively, D is TRBD2 (5 bases). The CDR3 spans 13 residues. Germline V gene lookup returns CDR1 MGHRA and CDR2 YSYEKL. Trimming stripped 5 bases from V and 9 bases from J, with 14 bases between. This chain's CDR3 is CASSGGSQSEQFF. The CDR3 DNA reads as TGCGCCAGCAGCGGAGGAAGCCAGAGTGAGCAGTTCTTC.

This chain's CDR3 is CASSPFGKQVNYGYTF. The CDR3 region has the DNA TGTGCCAGCAGCCCCTTCGGTAAACAGGTTAACTATGGCTACACCTTC. V gene TRBV14 combines with J gene TRBJ1-2, with D possibly TRBD1 on 5 matching bases. The CDR3 runs to 16 residues. With 4 bases removed from V and 1 base from J, the gap between germline ends came to 16 bases. The germline V gene has CDR1 SGHDN and CDR2 FVKESK. The full variable domain, rest sourced from reference TRBV14 and TRBJ1-2, is EAGVTQFPSHSVIEKGQTVTLRCDPISGHDNLYWYRRVMGKEIKFLLHFVKESKQDESGMPNNRFLAERTGGTYSTLKVQPAELEDSGVYFCASSPFGKQVNYGYTFGSGTRLTVV.

The J gene is TRBJ2-2, the V gene TRBV2; 7 nucleotides align to TRBD2. The CDR3 loop spans 14 amino acids. V dropped 6 bases and J dropped 3; count of bases not matched to a gene: 4. Germline V lookup: CDR1 SNHLY, CDR2 FYNNEI. This chain's CDR3 is CASRSGVDTGELFF. The CDR3 DNA follows: TGTGCCAGCAGAAGCGGGGTCGACACCGGGGAGCTGTTTTTT.

This clone has just a few counts. CDR3 residues: CASSVGYRGKGYTF. CDR3 coding DNA: TGTGCCAGCAGCGTAGGTTACAGGGGGAAAGGCTACACCTTC. J is TRBJ1-2 and V is TRBV9, with 8 bases fitting TRBD1. The CDR3 covers 14 residues. Germline assignment: CDR1 SGDLS and CDR2 YYNGEE. After removal of 0 bases from V and 8 bases from J, the junction contained 6 bases not matched to a gene.

The table lists this clone with a count of one. The chain employs TRBV19 and TRBJ1-1; 7 bases are shared with TRBD1. The CDR3 loop spans 14 amino acids. The J segment lost 0 bases and the V segment lost 9 bases, leaving 7 bases of the junction unmatched. CDR1 LNHDA and CDR2 SQIVND come from the germline V gene (reference sequence). The CDR3 sequence is CASCRDSLNTEAFF. The CDR3 DNA sequence: TGTGCCAGCTGCCGGGACAGCTTGAACACTGAAGCTTTCTTT.

The rearrangement links TRBV13 to TRBJ1-3; D is uncertain. CDR3 size: 12 residues. Looked up from germline, CDR1 is PRHDT and CDR2 is FYEKMQ (reference sequence). With 4 bases removed from V and 2 bases from J, the gap between germline ends came to 3 bases. The CDR3 DNA reads as TGTGCCAGCAGCTCCGCTGGAAACACCATATATTTT. Translated, it gives CASSSAGNTIYF.

The rearrangement links TRBV7-2 to TRBJ2-1; tentative D call: TRBD2 (5 bases). The CDR3 is made up of 14 amino acids. CDR1 is SGHTA and CDR2 is FQGNSA in the germline V gene. The V gene lost 5 bases and the J gene lost 9 bases, with 17 bases spanning the gap. CDR3 amino acids: CASSPARERSEQFF. As DNA, the CDR3 is TGTGCCAGCAGCCCGGCCCGGGAAAGGAGTGAGCAGTTCTTC. Full variable domain (missing parts from reference TRBV7-2 and TRBJ2-1): GAGVSQSPSNKVTEKGKDVELRCDPISGHTALYWYRQSLGQGLEFLIYFQGNSAPDKSGLPSDRFSAERTGGSVSTLTIQRTQQEDSAVYLCASSPARERSEQFFGPGTRLTVL.

V usage is TRBV27 and J usage is TRBJ1-2, with a weak D call TRBD1 (6 bases). Germline CDR1 is MNHEY and CDR2 is SMNVEV (reference sequence). This CDR3 is built from 13 residues. Trimming shortened V by 6 bases and J by 5 bases, and 13 bases separated the two germline ends. CDR3: CASRGGARYGYTF. The DNA for the CDR3 is TGTGCCAGCAGGGGGGGGGCTAGGTATGGCTACACCTTC.

The chain uses TRBV7-8 and TRBJ1-5; 8 nucleotides align to TRBD1. CDR1 is SGHVS and CDR2 is FQNEAQ in the germline V gene. The J segment lost 6 bases and the V segment lost 5 bases, leaving 12 bases of the junction unmatched. CDR3 length: 16 residues. The CDR3 here is CASSRYPDRAGQPQHF. The CDR3 nucleotides read TGTGCCAGCAGCCGCTATCCGGACAGGGCTGGTCAGCCCCAGCATTTT.

The chain combines TRBV6-6 with TRBJ2-3, with no clear D. CDR1 MNHNY and CDR2 SVGAGI come from the germline V gene (reference sequence). Trimming removed 2 bases from V and 2 bases from J, with 8 bases in between. The CDR3 has 14 residues. The CDR3 nucleotides are TGTGCCAGCAGTTACAGAACAGCCACAGATACGCAGTATTTT. Translation gives CASSYRTATDTQYF.

V and J are TRBV6-5 and TRBJ1-1, with 7 positions matching TRBD1. Unmatched junction bases numbered 10, after V lost 7 bases and J lost 8 bases. CDR1 is MNHEY, CDR2 SVGAGI, per germline. This CDR3 is built from 13 residues. DNA for the CDR3: TGTGCCAGCACCTCTTGGAGGGACAGCGAAGCTTTCTTT. Translated: CASTSWRDSEAFF.

This chain uses TRBV19 with TRBJ2-1, with 8 positions matching TRBD1. Per the germline V gene, CDR1 is LNHDA and CDR2 is SQIVND (reference sequence). The CDR3 has 15 amino acids. The trim removed 5 bases at V and 8 bases at J, leaving 11 bases unmatched. The CDR3 nucleotides are TGTGCCAGTAGTTTAGGACAGGGTCAGGGGTATGAGCAGTTCTTC. Translating gives CASSLGQGQGYEQFF. Supplemented by reference TRBV19 and TRBJ2-1, the full variable domain reads DGGITQSPKYLFRKEGQNVTLSCEQNLNHDAMYWYRQDPGQGLRLIYYSQIVNDFQKGDIAEGYSVSREKKESFPLTVTSAQKNPTAFYLCASSLGQGQGYEQFFGPGTRLTVL.

This chain links TRBV9 with TRBJ1-6; no reliable D call. Germline V gene data show CDR1 as SGDLS and CDR2 as YYNGEE. Trimming took off 2 bases at V and 5 bases at J, with 8 bases between the two ends. The CDR3 loop spans 14 amino acids. CDR3: CASSVAGDNSPLHF. CDR3 nucleotides: TGTGCCAGCAGCGTGGCAGGCGATAATTCACCCCTCCACTTT.

This clone has a handful of counts. CDR3 in amino acids: CATATENGYTF. CDR3 coding DNA: TGTGCCACCGCCACAGAGAATGGCTACACCTTC. The chain employs TRBV28 and TRBJ1-2; D not certain. The CDR3 is 11 amino acids. Germline V gene lookup returns CDR1 MDHEN and CDR2 SYDVKM. V gave up 10 bases and J gave up 6 bases, with 12 bases separating them.

V and J are TRBV28 and TRBJ2-1, with 10 bases lining up with TRBD1. V gave up 6 bases and J gave up 9 bases; unmatched junction bases: 11. This CDR3 contains 15 residues. In germline, CDR1 is MDHEN, CDR2 SYDVKM. CDR3 DNA: TGTGCCAGCAGCCCAACCGGGACAGGGGTTCGTGAGCAGTTCTTC. It translates to CASSPTGTGVREQFF.

The genes are TRBV5-1 and TRBJ2-7; TRBD1 matches 12 bases. The CDR3 runs 15 residues. CDR1 is SGHRS and CDR2 is YFSETQ in the germline V gene. Germline trimming cut 2 bases from V and 6 bases from J; bases unmatched to any gene: 6. CDR3 in amino acids: CASSFLGTGGGEQYF. The CDR3 DNA sequence: TGCGCCAGCAGCTTCTTAGGGACAGGGGGCGGCGAGCAGTACTTC.